This is a list of T cell receptor beta chains from one sample in a study of T cell responses to AZD1222 COVID-19 vaccine. Some clones are missing from TCRdb's copy, which holds only in-frame ones; the method was immunoSEQ multiplex PCR. The data hold 110,000 to 150,000 clones, with 85% to 95% observed a single time. This material consisted of peripheral blood, taken on day 0 of AZD1222 vaccination. These receptors all stem from an adult in good health. CDR3s include the opening cysteine and the closing phenylalanine or tryptophan. Fields, in order: J gene, D gene, V gene, clone size, CDR3 protein, CDR3 DNA. D genes are given only for firm matches. Rows may omit the clone size; those that give it use once, few, many or a size class.

TRBJ2-1 . TRBV4-3 . CASRRTVSSYNEQFF TGCGCCAGCAGGAGGACTGTAAGCTCCTACAATGAGCAGTTCTTC
TRBJ2-3 TRBD2 TRBV7-3 . CASSLHRLAGRTDTQYF TGTGCCAGCAGCCTCCACCGACTAGCGGGACGCACAGATACGCAGTATTTT
TRBJ2-7 . TRBV12-5 once CASGLSSYEQYF TGTGCTAGTGGTTTGTCTTCCTACGAGCAGTACTTC
TRBJ2-2 . TRBV5-1 once CASSLRGARTGELFF TGCGCCAGCAGCCTACGGGGGGCCCGCACCGGGGAGCTGTTTTTT
TRBJ1-5 . TRBV30 . CAWSEGRQPQHF TGTGCCTGGAGTGAAGGGCGTCAGCCCCAGCATTTT
TRBJ1-1 . TRBV11-3 . CASSNPPRDKNTEAFF TGTGCCAGCAGCAACCCACCACGGGATAAGAACACTGAAGCTTTCTTT
TRBJ1-2 . TRBV3-1/TRBV3-2 . CASSAGHRGSFYTF TGTGCCAGCAGCGCAGGACATAGGGGGTCTTTCTACACCTTC
TRBJ1-3 . TRBV4-1 . CASSQNTGFSGNTIYF TGCGCCAGCAGCCAAAACACAGGGTTCTCTGGAAACACCATATATTTT
TRBJ2-7 . TRBV27 . CASSPPPGRDRTYEQYF TGTGCCAGCAGCCCCCCACCGGGGCGGGACAGAACCTACGAGCAGTACTTC
TRBJ2-1 TRBD1 TRBV2 . CASTRDRVHEQFF TGTGCCAGCACACGGGACAGGGTTCATGAGCAGTTCTTC
TRBJ1-5 TRBD1 TRBV18 . CASSVGQVGNQPQHF TGTGCCAGCTCCGTAGGACAGGTGGGCAATCAGCCCCAGCATTTT
TRBJ1-1 TRBD1 TRBV5-6 . CASSLVDRVRSMNTEAFF TGTGCCAGCAGCTTGGTGGACAGGGTCAGATCAATGAACACTGAAGCTTTCTTT
TRBJ1-2 . TRBV4-3 few CASSQDLSRPRGYTF TGCGCCAGCAGCCAAGATCTCTCCCGGCCTCGTGGCTACACCTTC
TRBJ1-5 TRBD1 TRBV28 . CASSDRQGGQPQHF TGTGCCAGCAGTGACAGACAGGGCGGGCAGCCCCAGCATTTT
TRBJ2-1 TRBD2 TRBV9 once CASSVTSGGLEQFF TGTGCCAGCAGCGTGACTAGCGGGGGTCTTGAGCAGTTCTTC
TRBJ1-2 TRBD1 TRBV5-1 . CASREEQGKMGYGYTF TGCGCCAGCAGGGAAGAACAGGGGAAAATGGGCTATGGCTACACCTTC
TRBJ1-2 TRBD1 TRBV19 . CASSPGDRVRYGYTF TGTGCCAGTAGTCCCGGGGACAGGGTTCGGTATGGCTACACCTTC
TRBJ1-5 TRBD1 TRBV28 . CASSFSDRTNQPQHF TGTGCCAGCAGTTTTTCGGACAGGACTAATCAGCCCCAGCATTTT
TRBJ1-6 . TRBV7-8 . CASSNLGSYNSPLHF TGTGCCAGCAGCAATCTGGGGTCCTATAATTCACCCCTCCACTTT
TRBJ2-5 . TRBV6-5 . CASSYSSSGETQYF TGTGCCAGCAGTTACTCGAGTAGCGGAGAGACCCAGTACTTC
TRBJ1-5 . TRBV6-5 . CASSLQKGHQPQHF TGTGCCAGCAGTCTACAGAAGGGTCACCAGCCCCAGCATTTT
TRBJ1-5 . TRBV15 . CATSTGTENQPQHF TGTGCCACCAGCACAGGGACGGAGAATCAGCCCCAGCATTTT
TRBJ1-4 . TRBV4-2 . CASSQSTRGSNEKLFF TGTGCCAGCAGCCAGAGCACAAGGGGGTCTAATGAAAAACTGTTTTTT
TRBJ2-7 TRBD1 TRBV12-3/TRBV12-4 . CASSGTDTYEQYF TGTGCCAGCAGCGGGACAGATACCTACGAGCAGTACTTC
TRBJ1-2 . TRBV4-2 . CASSTRGNPNYGYTF TGTGCCAGCAGCACCCGTGGGAACCCTAACTATGGCTACACCTTC
TRBJ2-5 . TRBV18 . CASSPGSQETQYF TGTGCCAGCTCACCAGGGAGCCAAGAGACCCAGTACTTC
TRBJ2-7 . TRBV6-2/TRBV6-3 . CASSYSGRNYEQYF TGTGCCAGCAGTTACTCTGGCAGAAACTACGAGCAGTACTTC
TRBJ1-6 . TRBV7-9 . CASRNGGNSPLHF TGTGCCAGCAGAAACGGTGGTAATTCACCCCTCCACTTT
TRBJ1-2 TRBD1 TRBV5-1 . CASSPRQGNYGYTF TGCGCCAGCAGCCCAAGACAGGGGAACTATGGCTACACCTTC
TRBJ1-1 . TRBV30 . CAWSLLGRDNTEAFF TGTGCCTGGAGTTTGCTGGGACGTGATAACACTGAAGCTTTCTTT
TRBJ2-5 TRBD2 TRBV4-2 . CASSQDGSGGGETQYF TGTGCCAGCAGCCAAGATGGGAGCGGGGGGGGAGAGACCCAGTACTTC
TRBJ2-1 TRBD2 TRBV5-1 . CASSPNAISGGTDNEQFF TGCGCCAGCAGCCCGAACGCCATAAGCGGGGGGACAGACAATGAGCAGTTCTTC
TRBJ2-7 TRBD2 TRBV9 . CASSITGTTGEQYF TGTGCCAGCAGCATCACCGGGACTACGGGAGAGCAGTACTTC
TRBJ2-5 TRBD2 TRBV2 once CASSGEGPGTQYF TGTGCCAGCAGCGGGGAGGGCCCCGGGACCCAGTACTTC
TRBJ2-5 TRBD2 TRBV7-2 . CASSLFGLAGGLRETQYF TGTGCCAGCAGCTTATTTGGGCTAGCGGGAGGTTTGAGAGAGACCCAGTACTTC
TRBJ1-5 . TRBV19 . CASSIEGSNQPQHF TGTGCCAGTAGTATAGAGGGTAGCAATCAGCCCCAGCATTTT
TRBJ2-7 TRBD1 TRBV7-8 . CASSRGTGGFSSYEQYF TGTGCCAGCAGCCGAGGGACAGGGGGCTTCTCTTCCTACGAGCAGTACTTC
TRBJ1-2 TRBD1 TRBV9 . CASTRTGTTYGYTF TGTGCCAGCACCCGGACAGGCACCACCTATGGCTACACCTTC
TRBJ1-2 . TRBV6-1 . CASSEMGGYFGSGYTF TGTGCCAGCAGTGAAATGGGGGGTTACTTTGGTAGTGGCTACACCTTC
TRBJ1-2 TRBD1 TRBV2 . CASRQGTHGYTF TGTGCCAGCAGACAGGGGACCCATGGCTACACCTTC
TRBJ1-3 . TRBV4-3 . CASSQDRPRYSGNTIYF TGCGCCAGCAGCCAAGATCGGCCACGTTACTCTGGAAACACCATATATTTT
TRBJ2-7 . TRBV18 . CASSPRAGSYEQYF TGTGCCAGCTCACCGCGGGCAGGTTCCTACGAGCAGTACTTC
TRBJ1-1 . TRBV3-1/TRBV3-2 . CASRPRDQNTEAFF TGTGCCAGCAGACCCAGGGACCAGAACACTGAAGCTTTCTTT
TRBJ1-1 . TRBV19 . CASLNQGSGTEAFF TGTGCCAGCCTCAATCAGGGTAGTGGGACTGAAGCTTTCTTT
TRBJ2-7 . TRBV19 . CASSTWDGSYEQYF TGTGCCAGTAGTACATGGGACGGATCCTACGAGCAGTACTTC
TRBJ2-7 TRBD2 TRBV5-1 . CASSAAPGLALYEQYF TGCGCCAGCAGCGCCGCCCCGGGACTAGCGCTCTACGAGCAGTACTTC
TRBJ2-1 . TRBV14 . CASSLRTGIYNEQFF TGTGCCAGCAGCCTCCGGACGGGGATCTACAATGAGCAGTTCTTC
TRBJ2-3 . TRBV9 . CASSHDTDTQYF TGTGCCAGCAGCCACGACACAGATACGCAGTATTTT